The 28 T cell receptor beta chains below all came from one sample that was sequenced in a study of shared clonotypes between healthy human individuals. TCRdb's table, derived via immunoSEQ multiplex PCR, lists solely in-frame clones and lacks some. This sample has over a million clones, with around 74% found just once. Material: memory CD4+ T cells sorted from blood. Subset: CD45RA-negative fraction. Receptor source: a man aged 18 to 29 in good health.

This clone occurred a few times. The V and J genes are TRBV27 and TRBJ2-2, with TRBD2 matching 10 bases. Germline loops: CDR1 MNHEY, CDR2 SMNVEV (reference sequence). The CDR3 runs 15 residues. With 5 bases clipped from V and 7 bases from J, the junction kept 7 bases outside the gene matches. CDR3 residues: CASSPSGSFVGELFF. The DNA for the CDR3 is TGTGCCAGCAGTCCTAGCGGGAGTTTCGTCGGGGAGCTGTTTTTT.

The J gene is TRBJ1-6, the V gene TRBV27, with D maybe TRBD1 (6 bases). CDR1 MNHEY and CDR2 SMNVEV come from the germline V gene (reference sequence). Trimming took off 7 bases at V and 7 bases at J, with 17 bases between the two ends. This CDR3 is 15 amino acids long. The CDR3 DNA reads as TGTGCCAGCACACTCCGGGGGGGCCTGAATTCACCCCTCCACTTT. This encodes CASTLRGGLNSPLHF.

The J gene is TRBJ1-1, the V gene TRBV6-1, with a tentative D call TRBD1 (6 bases). V lost 4 bases and J lost 4, with 13 bases in between. Per the germline V gene, CDR1 is MNHNS and CDR2 is SASEGT. CDR3 length: 14 amino acids. CDR3 amino acids: CASSGFRGVTEAFF. The CDR3 bases are TGTGCCAGCAGTGGGTTTAGGGGGGTCACTGAAGCTTTCTTT.

The CDR3 DNA reads TGTGCCAGCAGTTCCAGGGGATCCACAGATACGCAGTATTTT. The encoded protein is CASSSRGSTDTQYF. The chain recombines TRBV6-5 with TRBJ2-3; tentatively, D is TRBD1 (6 bases). V lost 4 bases and J 2 bases, leaving 10 bases between the germline ends. The CDR3 has 14 amino acids. Germline CDR1 is MNHEY and CDR2 is SVGAGI.

V is TRBV5-6 and J is TRBJ2-7; D may be TRBD1 (5 bases). The V gene lost 2 bases and the J gene lost 0 bases, with 12 bases spanning the gap. Germline loops: CDR1 SGHDT, CDR2 YYEEEE. The CDR3 sequence is 15 residues long. In DNA form, the CDR3 reads TGTGCCAGCAGCTTTACAGGCCCCCTCTCCTACGAGCAGTACTTC. It is translated as CASSFTGPLSYEQYF.

The J gene is TRBJ1-4, the V gene TRBV4-1; D gene uncertain. The length of the CDR3 is 14 residues. The germline CDR1 and CDR2 sequences are MGHRA and YSYEKL. The ends were cut back, 3 bases at V and 7 bases at J, with 12 bases in the middle. The DNA of the CDR3 is TGCGCCAGCAGCCAGCTTTCCGGGAGTGAAAAACTGTTTTTT. It specifies CASSQLSGSEKLFF.

DNA for the CDR3: TGTGCCTGGAGTAACAGGACTAACTATGGCTACACCTTC. Translating gives CAWSNRTNYGYTF. V and J are TRBV30 and TRBJ1-2; the D gene is possibly TRBD1 (5 bases). The CDR3 contains 13 residues. The germline CDR1 and CDR2 sequences are GTSNPN and SVGIG (reference sequence). The V gene lost 2 bases and the J gene lost 0 bases, with 7 bases spanning the gap. Full variable domain (outside the CDR3, taken from reference TRBV30 and TRBJ1-2): SQTIHQWPATLVQPVGSPLSLECTVEGTSNPNLYWYRQAAGRGLQLLFYSVGIGQISSEVPQNLSASRPQDRQFILSSKKLLLSDSGFYLCAWSNRTNYGYTFGSGTRLTVV.

This rearrangement joins TRBV7-2 to TRBJ2-5, with D possibly TRBD2 on 7 matching bases. V was cut by 1 base and J by 5 bases, with 20 bases left in between. CDR3 size: 17 residues. Germline lookup yields CDR1 SGHTA and CDR2 FQGNSA. CDR3 DNA sequence: TGTGCCAGCAGCTTAGGGCCGGCGGGAGCCAGGGGTGAGACCCAGTACTTC. Amino acid sequence: CASSLGPAGARGETQYF.

The DNA of the CDR3 is TGCGCCAGCAGCCTGGAAGCGACAAATTCACCCCTCCACTTT. Translation gives CASSLEATNSPLHF. J is TRBJ1-6 and V is TRBV5-1, with D hard to call. The CDR3 spans 14 residues. Germline V gives CDR1 SGHRS, CDR2 YFSETQ. V lost 4 bases and J 7 bases, leaving 12 bases between the germline ends.

This clone was counted many times. J is TRBJ2-4 and V is TRBV7-8, with 10 positions matching TRBD2. The CDR3 has 16 residues. Losses at the gene ends were 2 bases for V and 6 bases for J; bases not matched to a gene: 7. Germline CDR1 SGHVS, CDR2 FQNEAQ. As DNA, the CDR3 is TGTGCCAGCAGCTTACGGGTAGCGGGAGGCCTAAACATTCAGTACTTC. Translation gives CASSLRVAGGLNIQYF.

The rearrangement uses TRBV5-1 and TRBJ2-5; the match to TRBD1 covers 12 bases. The CDR3 is made up of 17 amino acids. Germline V lookup: CDR1 SGHRS, CDR2 YFSETQ. After removal of 3 bases from V and 4 bases from J, the junction contained 10 bases not matched to a gene. This chain's CDR3 is CASSSNGGQGAGETQYF. CDR3 sequence (DNA): TGCGCCAGCAGCTCCAACGGGGGACAGGGGGCGGGAGAGACCCAGTACTTC.

The rearrangement joins TRBV6-5 to TRBJ1-2; D unresolved. Trimming cost V 5 bases and J 12 bases, with 19 bases left between them. This CDR3 has 13 amino acids. CDR1 MNHEY and CDR2 SVGAGI come from the germline V gene. The CDR3 coding sequence is TGTGCCAGCAGTCCCGGGCCCACGAGGCCCAACACCTTC. Its protein is CASSPGPTRPNTF.

The chain combines TRBV5-4 with TRBJ2-1; D is unresolved. Germline V gene lookup returns CDR1 SGHNT and CDR2 YYREEE (reference sequence). The CDR3 has 14 amino acids. V was shortened by 4 bases and J by 6 bases, with 14 bases between the two germline ends. The CDR3 DNA follows: TGTGCCAGCAGCCCAGGTATTACGGGCAATGAGCAGTTCTTC. Translation: CASSPGITGNEQFF.

Notes on this clone: Other nucleotide sequences in the sample specify the same CDR3. The genes are TRBV11-2 and TRBJ1-5; 7 bases line up with TRBD1. CDR3 size: 13 residues. V trimming: 4 bases; J trimming: 4 bases; junction bases outside the gene matches: 1. The germline V gene has CDR1 SGHAT and CDR2 FQNNGV. The CDR3 coding sequence is TGTGCCAGCAGCTCACAGGGGAATCAGCCCCAGCATTTT. Translation gives CASSSQGNQPQHF.

The V and J genes are TRBV7-2 and TRBJ1-2; D might be TRBD1 (5 bases). The germline CDR1 and CDR2 sequences are SGHTA and FQGNSA. The CDR3 is made up of 11 amino acids. CDR3 sequence reads: CALGDRDGYTF. The CDR3 bases are TGTGCACTGGGGGACCGGGATGGCTACACCTTC.

The rearrangement joins TRBV6-5 to TRBJ2-3; D tentatively fits TRBD1 or TRBD2 (5 bases each). CDR1 is MNHEY and CDR2 is SVGAGI in the germline V gene. The CDR3 contains 14 residues. The V end lost 5 bases, the J end lost 2 bases, and 11 bases lay between the germline ends. CDR3 DNA: TGTGCCAGCAGTCTCCGGGACCACACAGATACGCAGTATTTT. It specifies CASSLRDHTDTQYF.

This clone was found a few times. The chain couples TRBV7-9 to TRBJ2-3; maybe TRBD1 (6 bases). The CDR3 spans 13 residues. V was trimmed by 5 bases and J by 1 base, leaving 7 bases between them. The germline CDR1 and CDR2 sequences are SEHNR and FQNEAQ (reference sequence). The CDR3, as DNA: TGTGCCAGCAGCCGACAGGGCACAGATACGCAGTATTTT. Protein: CASSRQGTDTQYF. Based on the CDR3 plus reference TRBV7-9 and TRBJ2-3, the full variable domain is DTGVSQNPRHKITKRGQNVTFRCDPISEHNRLYWYRQTLGQGPEFLTYFQNEAQLEKSRLLSDRFSAERPKGSFSTLEIQRTEQGDSAMYLCASSRQGTDTQYFGPGTRLTVL.

The rearrangement uses TRBV11-2 and TRBJ2-5; 11 bases match TRBD2. Germline V lookup: CDR1 SGHAT, CDR2 FQNNGV. The CDR3 covers 15 residues. J lost 4 bases, V lost 4 bases, and 5 bases had no gene match. CDR3 amino acids: CASSSRLAGTETQYF. Here the CDR3 DNA reads TGTGCCAGCAGCTCCCGACTAGCGGGGACAGAGACCCAGTACTTC.

The J gene is TRBJ2-5, the V gene TRBV7-3, with TRBD2 identical over 12 bases. The CDR3 spans 16 residues. CDR1 is SGHTA, CDR2 FQGTGA, per germline. With 2 bases clipped from V and 5 bases from J, the junction kept 6 bases outside the gene matches. Here the CDR3 DNA reads TGTGCCAGCAGCTTATCCCGGACTAGCGGGGTGGAGACCCAGTACTTC. Its translation is CASSLSRTSGVETQYF. Full variable domain (rest looked up from reference TRBV7-3 and TRBJ2-5): GAGVSQTPSNKVTEKGKYVELRCDPISGHTALYWYRQSLGQGPEFLIYFQGTGAADDSGLPNDRFFAVRPEGSVSTLKIQRTERGDSAVYLCASSLSRTSGVETQYFGPGTRLLVL.

This chain joins TRBV30 and TRBJ1-1; the D gene is possibly TRBD1 (5 bases). The CDR3 consists of 12 residues. Germline CDR1 GTSNPN, CDR2 SVGIG (reference sequence). V dropped 4 bases and J dropped 3 bases, with 9 bases sitting between them. CDR3 nucleotides: TGTGCCTGGAAAGGGGTGTACACTGAAGCTTTCTTT. Amino acids: CAWKGVYTEAFF.

J is TRBJ1-5 and V is TRBV18, with unresolved D. The germline V and J ends were trimmed by 4 bases and 4 bases, with 11 bases remaining between them. The CDR3 is 14 residues long. Germline V lookup: CDR1 KGHSH, CDR2 LQKENI. The CDR3 DNA sequence: TGTGCCAGCTCACTCTCATTGGATAATCAGCCCCAGCATTTT. This sequence encodes CASSLSLDNQPQHF.

This clone was detected a few times. This sequence joins TRBV5-1 and TRBJ2-3, with D unclear. Germline CDR1 and CDR2: SGHRS and YFSETQ. This CDR3 region has 14 residues. V dropped 1 base and J dropped 0 bases, with 6 bases sitting between them. CDR3 region: CASSLLASTDTQYF. DNA of the CDR3: TGCGCCAGCAGCTTGCTTGCTAGCACAGATACGCAGTATTTT.

This rearrangement joins TRBV5-4 to TRBJ1-2; TRBD1 matches 9 bases. Trimming removed 1 base from V and 4 bases from J; junction bases left unmatched: 2. The CDR3 runs 14 residues. Germline values: CDR1 SGHNT, CDR2 YYREEE (reference sequence). The CDR3 DNA sequence: TGTGCCAGCAGCTTGACAGGGGGCACCTATGGCTACACCTTC. This gives the protein CASSLTGGTYGYTF.

The V call is TRBV4-1, the J call TRBJ1-3; D may be TRBD1 (6 bases). Germline loops: CDR1 MGHRA, CDR2 YSYEKL. The CDR3 extends over 16 amino acids. Between the trimmed V and J ends, which lost 4 bases and 0 bases, there was a span of 13 bases. DNA of the CDR3: TGCGCCAGCAGCCGGACGGAGGACAGCTCTGGAAACACCATATATTTT. Its translation is CASSRTEDSSGNTIYF.

The chain employs TRBV5-8 and TRBJ1-1; no definite D call. The CDR3 consists of 15 residues. Germline V gives CDR1 SGHTS, CDR2 YDEGEE. Trimming left V 1 base short and J 6 bases short, with 16 bases between. CDR3 DNA: TGTGCCAGCAGCTTGCGGTTTTTCCAGATGGCTGAAGCTTTCTTT. Encoded protein: CASSLRFFQMAEAFF.

A few counts support this clone. The chain joins TRBV25-1 to TRBJ2-1, with D unresolved. CDR3 length equals 11 residues. Germline V gives CDR1 MGHDK, CDR2 SYGVNS. Trimming stripped 8 bases from V and 9 bases from J, with 11 bases between. CDR3 residues: CASGSVSEQFF. In DNA form, the CDR3 reads TGTGCCAGCGGATCGGTTAGTGAGCAGTTCTTC.

This chain uses TRBV5-1 with TRBJ1-4; 7 nucleotides align to TRBD1. The CDR3 has 14 residues. V shed 3 bases and J 6 bases; nucleotides not matched to a gene: 5. CDR1 SGHRS and CDR2 YFSETQ come from the germline V gene. The CDR3 DNA is TGCGCCAGCAGCTACAGGGGTGTAGATGAAAAACTGTTTTTT. Protein sequence: CASSYRGVDEKLFF.

This rearrangement joins TRBV7-9 to TRBJ2-3, with no clear D. CDR3 length: 15 residues. In germline, CDR1 is SEHNR, CDR2 FQNEAQ (reference sequence). The V gene lost 1 base and the J gene lost 5 bases, with 13 bases spanning the gap. In DNA, the CDR3 is TGTGCCAGCAGCTTAGAGGCCGGTATCCGAGATACGCAGTATTTT. The encoded protein is CASSLEAGIRDTQYF. The full variable domain, its missing parts supplied by reference TRBV7-9 and TRBJ2-3, is DTGVSQNPRHKITKRGQNVTFRCDPISEHNRLYWYRQTLGQGPEFLTYFQNEAQLEKSRLLSDRFSAERPKGSFSTLEIQRTEQGDSAMYLCASSLEAGIRDTQYFGPGTRLTVL.